These T cell receptor beta chains were read from a single sample in a study of cytomegalovirus exposure and HLA in healthy donors. Profiling relied on immunoSEQ multiplex PCR, and the TCRdb table lists in-frame clones only, not all of them. The table records approximately 120,000 clones, roughly 89% of them present only once. The sequencing sample was made of PBMCs. The receptor set was obtained from a woman younger than 35 in good health and CMV-seronegative. The CDR3 runs from the conserved cysteine through the conserved F or W. D genes are given only for firm matches. Size is omitted from some rows. Given values are once, few, many or a class for expanded clones.

v_gene,abundance,d_gene,j_gene,CDR3nt,CDR3aa
TRBV30,NA,TRBD1,TRBJ1-5,TGTGCCACGGGACAGGGGGGCGATCAGCCCCAGCATTTT,CATGQGGDQPQHF
TRBV6-4,NA,TRBD1,TRBJ2-7,TGTGCCAGCAGTGACTCCCACAGGGGAGTCGGTTACGAGCAGTACTTC,CASSDSHRGVGYEQYF
TRBV6-6,NA,NA,TRBJ2-6,TGTGCCAGCAGTTACGAAACTGGGGCCGGGGCCAACGTCCTGACTTTC,CASSYETGAGANVLTF
TRBV25-1,NA,TRBD2,TRBJ2-7,TGTGCCAGCAGTGGGGGGGGACTGAGGTCTCTGTACTTC,CASSGGGLRSLYF
TRBV13,NA,TRBD2,TRBJ2-1,TGTGCCAGCAGCCCCCGGATAGCGGGAGTAGAAAATGAGCAGTTCTTC,CASSPRIAGVENEQFF
TRBV5-5,NA,TRBD1,TRBJ2-4,TGTGCCAGCAGACCAGACAGGGCAGGAGCCAAAAACATTCAGTACTTC,CASRPDRAGAKNIQYF
TRBV5-4,NA,TRBD2,TRBJ2-7,TGTGCCAGCAGCTTGGTGACTAGCGACGAGCAGTACTTC,CASSLVTSDEQYF
TRBV27,NA,TRBD1,TRBJ1-2,TGTGCCAGCAGTACTGCCGGGACAGGGGGGTATGGCTACACCTTC,CASSTAGTGGYGYTF
TRBV2,once,NA,TRBJ2-3,TGTGCCAGCAGTGACGGGAGAGTCGGAGATACGCAGTATTTT,CASSDGRVGDTQYF
TRBV5-1,NA,TRBD2,TRBJ2-2,TGCGCCAGCAGCTTGGGGATTATGGCACTAGCGGGACTGGGAACCGGGGAGCTGTTTTTT,CASSLGIMALAGLGTGELFF
TRBV12-5,NA,NA,TRBJ2-7,TGTGCTAGTGGTTCCGGACTGCAGTACGAGCAGTACTTC,CASGSGLQYEQYF
TRBV11-3,NA,NA,TRBJ2-2,TGTGCCAGCAGCTTACGGGGGTTCACCGGGGAGCTGTTTTTT,CASSLRGFTGELFF
TRBV7-9,NA,NA,TRBJ2-1,TGTGCCAGCAGCTTACGAGTGGGAGAATCCTACAATGAGCAGTTCTTC,CASSLRVGESYNEQFF
TRBV6-1,NA,NA,TRBJ2-5,TGTGCCAGCAGTGAAGCGGCGGACTTGATGACCCAGTACTTC,CASSEAADLMTQYF
TRBV7-8,NA,TRBD2,TRBJ2-1,TGTGCCAGCAGCCCAAGCGGGAGGGTGTTCTTC,CASSPSGRVFF
TRBV5-1,NA,TRBD2,TRBJ2-7,TGCGCCAGCAGCCATAGCGGGAGTTACGAGCAGTACTTC,CASSHSGSYEQYF
TRBV4-1,NA,TRBD2,TRBJ2-1,TGCGCCAGCAGCCAAGACTTGGCTCGCCTAGCGGGCCACAATGAGCAGTTCTTC,CASSQDLARLAGHNEQFF
TRBV19,NA,TRBD1,TRBJ1-2,TGTGCCAGTAGTCTGCAGGGGGCACTTGGCTACACCTTC,CASSLQGALGYTF
TRBV28,NA,NA,TRBJ2-7,TGTGCCAGCAGCCGGACAGACTTCTACGAGCAGTACTTC,CASSRTDFYEQYF
TRBV27,NA,NA,TRBJ2-1,TGTGCCAGCAGTTCCCCCCTCTCTGACAATGAGCAGTTCTTC,CASSSPLSDNEQFF
TRBV5-4,NA,TRBD1,TRBJ1-2,TGTGCCAGCATAGGACAGGTCGACAGCTATGGCTACACCTTC,CASIGQVDSYGYTF
TRBV19,NA,TRBD1,TRBJ1-1,TGTGCCAGTCGACAGGGGGGGACTGAAGCTTTCTTT,CASRQGGTEAFF
TRBV10-3,NA,TRBD1,TRBJ2-7,TGTGCCATCACCGGTAGGACAGGGGCCGAGCAGTACTTC,CAITGRTGAEQYF
TRBV28,NA,TRBD2,TRBJ2-3,TGTGCCAGCATCCGGCGGCGGGAGAAGACAGATACGCAGTATTTT,CASIRRREKTDTQYF
TRBV12-5,NA,NA,TRBJ2-7,TGTGCTAGTGGCCGGGGATTCTCCTACGAGCAGTACTTC,CASGRGFSYEQYF
TRBV5-4,NA,TRBD1,TRBJ1-2,TGTGCCAGCAGCTTGGCTCACTACGGGACAGGGCAAGAAGGCTACACCTTC,CASSLAHYGTGQEGYTF
TRBV14,NA,TRBD1,TRBJ1-2,TGTGCCAGCAGCCAGGAAAAGGGAGACAGGGGGCTCTCTGGCTACACCTTC,CASSQEKGDRGLSGYTF
TRBV11-1,NA,NA,TRBJ2-7,TGTGCCAGCAGCTTAGAAGTCGGAGCGGTCTCCTACGAGCAGTACTTC,CASSLEVGAVSYEQYF
TRBV6-6,NA,NA,TRBJ2-1,TGTGCCAGCAGCGCGATGGATGAGCAGTTCTTC,CASSAMDEQFF
TRBV6-5,NA,NA,TRBJ1-2,TGTGCCAGCTCCGACGCGGCGGCCCATGGCTACACCTTC,CASSDAAAHGYTF
TRBV4-2,NA,NA,TRBJ1-5,TGTGCCAGCAGCCCTTTTGGACGACAGAACAATCAGCCCCAGCATTTT,CASSPFGRQNNQPQHF
TRBV19,once,NA,TRBJ2-3,TGTGCCAGTAGTATTGGGCCAGATACGCAGTATTTT,CASSIGPDTQYF
TRBV2,NA,NA,TRBJ2-7,TGTGCCAGCAGTGAAGAGCGGTTTAATCCGGCCTACGAGCAGTACTTC,CASSEERFNPAYEQYF
TRBV18,NA,NA,TRBJ2-1,TGTGCCAGCTCACCACCCCCCAGCTACAATGAGCAGTTCTTC,CASSPPPSYNEQFF
TRBV11-2,NA,TRBD2,TRBJ2-1,TGTGCCAGCAGCTTGATTATCGGGACTAGCGGGAGCAGTGAGCAGTTCTTC,CASSLIIGTSGSSEQFF
TRBV5-6,NA,TRBD1,TRBJ2-7,TGTGCCAGCAGCGCCCTAGACAGGGATGGGTACGAGCAGTACTTC,CASSALDRDGYEQYF
TRBV29-1,few,NA,TRBJ1-1,TGCAGCGTTGAGACCGGGCCCAGGGACACTGAAGCTTTCTTT,CSVETGPRDTEAFF